The entry below gives a single T cell receptor beta chain sequence along with its context. Its cognate antigen is unknown. The library tagged each cDNA molecule with unique molecular identifiers. Per the authors' pipeline: TCR counts had a median of approximately 87,000 per sample and spanned roughly 20,000 to 690,600. TCRdb reprocessed the RACE reads via MiXCR and lists one record per CDR3 protein. The V and J calls shown here were made by TCRdb, not taken from the authors' results. The sample has just under 60,000 distinct CDR3 sequences; around an eighth are singletons. The sample belongs to a study of human T cells and chemical hapten exposure. Germline V gene lookup returns CDR1 SEHNR and CDR2 FQNEAQ (reference sequence). CDR3 length equals 14 residues. V gave up 2 bases and J gave up 7 bases, with 9 bases separating them. This sample's time point: patch test 3, about 24 weeks after DPC sensitization. Treatment here: therapeutic diphenylcyclopropenone sensitization with weekly scalp DPC.

Study-wide results and caveats: Unchanged with DPC sensitization were TCRs above 1 in 1000 frequency.

The chain carries TRBV7-9 and TRBJ1-6; D is unresolved. This material consisted of whole blood, taken in connection with sensitization to the hapten diphenylcyclopropenone (DPC). The source of this sequence is a man younger than 45 with alopecia areata. Some clones in this sample may be carry-over from other donors' samples. CDR3 sequence reads: CASSLTIPNSPLHF. In DNA form, the CDR3 reads TGTGCCAGCAGCTTAACCATCCCCAATTCACCCCTCCACTTT.